The sequence of this T cell receptor (beta chain) was determined in a study of shared clonotypes between healthy human individuals (dated by TCRdb to 2018 to 2021). For the study in its entirety: The cohort comprised a couple of women and a few men aged 18 to 49 years. For each donor, CD4 naive and CD4 memory were each run on three plates, CD8 naive on two plates, and CD8 memory on one plate. Blood TCR repertoires of about 5 healthy adults were deeply sequenced to estimate repertoire size and the extent of clonotype sharing between individuals. Different laboratories and diverse techniques were used to prepare libraries and sequence TCR repertoires, to increase sequencing depth and limit assay-specific biases. Leukapheresis yielded between about 0.9 and 9.5 billion PBMCs per donor. The full study reports these points: Sampling was restricted to blood, and TCR repertoires in tissues likely differ from the TCR repertoires found in blood. Compared with non-shared clonotypes, the clonotypes found in all four sorted-subset donors had higher generation probabilities. Naive subsets generally had larger estimated clonotype richness than memory subsets. Approximately 5% of naive CD4, 3.5% of naive CD8, approximately 2.2% of memory CD4, and over 0.35% of memory CD8 clonotypes were shared across a few donors. Because the study included a small number of donors, the genetic and exposure-history diversity represented was limited. Based on pairwise subsampling, the degree of clonotype sharing among donors was expected to be affected by sequencing depth. Incomplete sequencing was indicated by rarefaction of sorted-subset datasets, despite the large sequencing depth.

The CDR3 has 15 amino acids, counting the end cysteine and phenylalanine. Just the 45-base CDR3 DNA is kept, in frame starting at base 1. The germline V gene gives CDR1 as SGHTA and CDR2 as FQGNSA. The germline V and J ends show losses of 3 bases and 9 bases respectively, and no gene match explains 8 bases of the junction. Donors were healthy HIV-negative adults with no recently reported acute infections or vaccinations. Every donor was a Caucasian adult living in Nashville, Tennessee, USA. CD4+ T cells were enriched through magnetic negative selection, after which naive cells were positively selected on CD45RA and the remaining negative fraction served as the memory subset. After blood collection by leukapheresis, PBMCs were isolated using Ficoll-Histopaque density gradient centrifugation and then cryopreserved in the vapor phase of liquid nitrogen. Analytical flow cytometry was used to check the purity and quantity of every magnetically sorted T cell population. Genomic DNA was isolated from each sorted fraction and quantified by UV absorbance on a Nanodrop 2000c.

As concerns this clone: Its recognized antigen is unknown. Per-nucleotide qualities are absent, and no much larger clonotype sits a single base away.

Using the deep immunoSEQ assay, multiplex PCR amplified TCR CDR3 regions from genomic DNA. Extracted genomic DNA from each cell subset was spread evenly across all wells of several immunoSEQ 96-well plates, with each plate serving as a replicate. For sorted subsets, each replicate PCR was loaded with around 220 ng genomic DNA, equivalent to roughly 30,000 T cell genomes. The purified libraries were quantified using a Qubit 3.0 fluorometer, sized with a Bioanalyzer 2100, and then quantified again using the KAPA Library Quantification kit. Every immunoSEQ 96-well plate was sequenced on a dedicated single-read 150-cycle Illumina NextSeq 550 flow cell. In the original analysis: Because the immunoSEQ output included only junctional sequences and no quality scores, the filtering could not be the same as the filtering used for full-length reads. To assign V/J genes and CDR3, sequences were annotated using PyIR, a Python wrapper for IgBLAST v1.9, with IMGT germline references. Any read was removed if the V/J assignment was weak (E-value above 1e-6), the CDR3 was missing, or the read contained stop codons, out-of-frame junctions, or ambiguous translated residues. V3J clonotypes were defined by identical inferred V gene, J gene, and CDR3 amino acid sequence. Percentage overlap between repertoires was calculated by dividing the number of shared unique clonotypes by the size of the smaller repertoire. Richness of each repertoire was evaluated using RTK rarefaction, the Chao1 estimator, and Recon v2.1 estimates of unobserved clonotypes. For all TCRbeta clonotypes obtained by the gDNA method from a handful of donors, generation probabilities were computed with OLGA. This is the immuneACCESS table as TCRdb keeps it, with only in-frame sequences that have V and J called. A part of the clones is gone; compared with another copy, unresolved V genes explain less than half, and the rest is unexplained. V and J calls plus clone size are reproduced from that table; the DNA served to infer D and trimming. Here the sample has 600,000 to 750,000 clones; about two thirds occur a single time. The ten most abundant clones make up 1.8% of the sample.

What was sequenced was memory CD4+ T cells sorted from blood. Read against the paper, the sample's cell subset or site label means: CD45RA-negative fraction. Recombination joined TRBV7-2 with TRBJ2-1, with TRBD2 matching 10 junction bases. This sequence was found in a woman aged 30 to 39 in good health. The CDR3 protein sequence reads: CASSLVLAGAIEQFF. The nucleotides read TGTGCCAGCAGCTTGGTCCTAGCGGGAGCCATTGAGCAGTTCTTC.